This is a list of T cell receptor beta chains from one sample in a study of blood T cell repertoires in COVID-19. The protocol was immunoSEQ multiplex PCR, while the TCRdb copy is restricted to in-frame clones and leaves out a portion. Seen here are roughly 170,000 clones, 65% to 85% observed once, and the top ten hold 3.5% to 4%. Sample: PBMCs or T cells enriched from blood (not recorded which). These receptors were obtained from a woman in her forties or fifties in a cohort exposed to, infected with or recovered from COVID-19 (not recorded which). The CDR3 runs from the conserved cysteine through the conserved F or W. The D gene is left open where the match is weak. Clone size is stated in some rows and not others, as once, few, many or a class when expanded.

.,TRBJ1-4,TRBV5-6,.,TGTGCCAGCAGCTTGAAGTTGGGGGCGCTTGTTGAAAAACTGTTTTTT,CASSLKLGALVEKLFF
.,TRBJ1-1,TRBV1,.,TGCACCAGCATAGGGACAGGGGACACTGAAGCTTTCTTT,CTSIGTGDTEAFF
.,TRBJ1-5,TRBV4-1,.,TGCGCCAGCAGCCAAGCCGGGGACAATCAGCCCCAGCATTTT,CASSQAGDNQPQHF
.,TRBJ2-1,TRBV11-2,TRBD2,TGTGCCAGCAGCTTAGATTGGGGACTAGCGGGGGCATCCTACAATGAGCAGTTCTTC,CASSLDWGLAGASYNEQFF
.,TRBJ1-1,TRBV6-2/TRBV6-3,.,TGTGCCAGCACCCCTAGCCGTACAGGGAGCCCTGAAGCTTTCTTT,CASTPSRTGSPEAFF
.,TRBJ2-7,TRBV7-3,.,TGTGCCAGCAGCTCCTACAGGAACTCCTACGAGCAGTACTTC,CASSSYRNSYEQYF
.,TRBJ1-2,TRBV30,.,TGTGCCTGGACTACCGGACTTCTTGGCTACACCTTC,CAWTTGLLGYTF
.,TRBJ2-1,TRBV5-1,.,TGCGCCAGCAGCTTGGAGCGGCCTTACAATGAGCAGTTCTTC,CASSLERPYNEQFF
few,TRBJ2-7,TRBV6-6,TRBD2,TGTGCCAGCAGTTACTCGCGACTAGCGGGAGGGCCCGAGCAGTACTTC,CASSYSRLAGGPEQYF
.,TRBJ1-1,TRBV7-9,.,TGTGCCAGCAGCTTAGCGCTAGACGGAAGCACTGAAGCTTTCTTT,CASSLALDGSTEAFF
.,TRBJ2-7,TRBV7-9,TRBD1,TGTGCCAGCAGCTTCGGGACAGGGGCCACCTACGAGCAGTACTTC,CASSFGTGATYEQYF
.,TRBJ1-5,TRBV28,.,TGTGCCAGCAGATCGACAGGATGGGGGTATCAGCCCCAGCATTTT,CASRSTGWGYQPQHF
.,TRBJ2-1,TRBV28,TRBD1,TGTGCCAGCAGTTTTTTTAAGGGGACAGCTTCCTACAATGAGCAGTTCTTC,CASSFFKGTASYNEQFF
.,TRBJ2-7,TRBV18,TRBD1,TGTGCCAGCTCACCGACAGGGTTTTTCCCCTACGAGCAGTACTTC,CASSPTGFFPYEQYF
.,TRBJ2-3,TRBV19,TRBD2,TGTGCCAGTAGTTTTATAGCGGGAGGGGGCACAGATACGCAGTATTTT,CASSFIAGGGTDTQYF
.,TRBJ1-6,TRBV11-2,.,TGTGCCAGCAGTCCCGGGACACCCAATTCACCCCTCCACTTT,CASSPGTPNSPLHF
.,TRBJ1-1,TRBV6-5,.,TGTGCCAGCCCAGGGCAAACTTTGAACACTGAAGCTTTCTTT,CASPGQTLNTEAFF
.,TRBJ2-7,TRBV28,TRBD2,TGTGCCAGCAGTCCACCTGGACTAGCGGATGAATCCTACGAGCAGTACTTC,CASSPPGLADESYEQYF
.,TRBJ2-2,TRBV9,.,TGTGCCAGCAGCCGGCAGGAGAACACCGGGGAGCTGTTTTTT,CASSRQENTGELFF
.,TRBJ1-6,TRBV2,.,TGTGCCAGCAGTGAGAGTCCATCGAGTAATTCACCCCTCCACTTT,CASSESPSSNSPLHF
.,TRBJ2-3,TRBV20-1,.,TGCAGTGCTAGTCCTAGCACAGATACGCAGTATTTT,CSASPSTDTQYF
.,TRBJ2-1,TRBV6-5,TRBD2,TGTGCCAGCAGTCCCGGGACTAGAGTTCATGAGCAGTTCTTC,CASSPGTRVHEQFF
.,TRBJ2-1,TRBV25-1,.,TGTGCCAGCACCGGCTACAATGAGCAGTTCTTC,CASTGYNEQFF